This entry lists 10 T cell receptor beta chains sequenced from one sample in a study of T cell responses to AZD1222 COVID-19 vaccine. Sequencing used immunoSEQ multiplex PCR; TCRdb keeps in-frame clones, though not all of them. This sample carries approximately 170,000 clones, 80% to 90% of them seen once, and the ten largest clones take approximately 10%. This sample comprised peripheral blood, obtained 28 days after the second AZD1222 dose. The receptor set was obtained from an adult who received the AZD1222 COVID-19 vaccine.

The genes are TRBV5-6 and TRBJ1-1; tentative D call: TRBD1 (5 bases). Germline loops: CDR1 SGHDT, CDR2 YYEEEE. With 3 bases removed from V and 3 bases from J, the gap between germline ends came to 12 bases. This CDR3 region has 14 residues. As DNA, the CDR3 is TGTGCCAGCAGCTCCCCCGGGGGTTACACTGAAGCTTTCTTT. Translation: CASSSPGGYTEAFF.

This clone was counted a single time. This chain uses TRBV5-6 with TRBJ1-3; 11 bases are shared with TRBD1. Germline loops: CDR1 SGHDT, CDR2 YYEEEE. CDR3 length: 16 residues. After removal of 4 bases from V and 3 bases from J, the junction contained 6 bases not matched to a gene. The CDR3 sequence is CASSLDRGPYGNTIYF. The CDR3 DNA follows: TGTGCCAGCAGCCTGGACAGGGGGCCTTATGGAAACACCATATATTTT.

CDR3: CAWSLQGGWEGYTF. For the CDR3, the DNA is TGTGCCTGGAGTTTACAAGGGGGTTGGGAAGGCTACACCTTC. The J gene is TRBJ1-2, the V gene TRBV30; perhaps TRBD1 as D (6 bases). CDR3 length: 14 amino acids. The germline V and J ends were trimmed by 2 bases and 8 bases, with 18 bases remaining between them. Germline assignment: CDR1 GTSNPN and CDR2 SVGIG (reference sequence).

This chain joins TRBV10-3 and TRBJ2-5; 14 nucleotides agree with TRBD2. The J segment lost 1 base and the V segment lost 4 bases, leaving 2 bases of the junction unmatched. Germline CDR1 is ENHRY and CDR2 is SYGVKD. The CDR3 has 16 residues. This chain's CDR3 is CAISGGLAGGQETQYF. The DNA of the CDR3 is TGTGCCATCAGTGGAGGACTAGCGGGGGGCCAAGAGACCCAGTACTTC.

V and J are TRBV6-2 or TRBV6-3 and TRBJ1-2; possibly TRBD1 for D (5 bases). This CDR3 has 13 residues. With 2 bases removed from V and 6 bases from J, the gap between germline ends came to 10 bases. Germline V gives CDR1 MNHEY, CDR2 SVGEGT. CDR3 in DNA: TGTGCCAGCAGTTACGGGCAGGGCGATGGCTACACCTTC. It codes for CASSYGQGDGYTF.

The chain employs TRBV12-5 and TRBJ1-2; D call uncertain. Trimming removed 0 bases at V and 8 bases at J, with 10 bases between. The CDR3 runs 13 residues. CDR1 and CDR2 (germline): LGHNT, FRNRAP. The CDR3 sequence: CASGLVRGGGYTF. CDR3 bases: TGTGCTAGTGGTTTGGTAAGAGGAGGCGGCTACACCTTC. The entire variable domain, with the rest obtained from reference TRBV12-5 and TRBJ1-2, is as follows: DARVTQTPRHKVTEMGQEVTMRCQPILGHNTVFWYRQTMMQGLELLAYFRNRAPLDDSGMPKDRFSAEMPDATLATLKIQPSEPRDSAVYFCASGLVRGGGYTFGSGTRLTVV.

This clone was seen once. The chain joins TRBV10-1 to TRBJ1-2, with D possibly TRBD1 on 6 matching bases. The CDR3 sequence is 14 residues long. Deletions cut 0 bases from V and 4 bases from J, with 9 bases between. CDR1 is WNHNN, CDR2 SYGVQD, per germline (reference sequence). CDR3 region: CASSESGQSYGYTF. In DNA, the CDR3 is TGCGCCAGCAGTGAGTCCGGACAGAGCTATGGCTACACCTTC.

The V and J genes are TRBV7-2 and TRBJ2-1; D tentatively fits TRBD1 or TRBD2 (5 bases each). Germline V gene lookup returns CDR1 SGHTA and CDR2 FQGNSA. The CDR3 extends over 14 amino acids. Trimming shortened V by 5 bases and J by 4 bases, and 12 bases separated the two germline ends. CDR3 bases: TGTGCCAGCAGCCTAGGGACGGCGTACAATGAGCAGTTCTTC. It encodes CASSLGTAYNEQFF.

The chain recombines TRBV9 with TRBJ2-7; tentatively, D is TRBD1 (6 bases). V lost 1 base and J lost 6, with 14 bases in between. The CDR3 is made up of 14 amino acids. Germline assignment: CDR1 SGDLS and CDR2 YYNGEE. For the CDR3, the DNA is TGTGCCAGCAGCGTATCTGCAGGGGTGGTCGAGCAGTACTTC. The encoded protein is CASSVSAGVVEQYF.

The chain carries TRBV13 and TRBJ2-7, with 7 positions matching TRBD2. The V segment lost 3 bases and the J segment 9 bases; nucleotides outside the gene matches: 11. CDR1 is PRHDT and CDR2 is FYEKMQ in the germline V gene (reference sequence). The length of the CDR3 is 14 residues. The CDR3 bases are TGTGCCAGCAGCTTTGAGCGGGGACTACGAGGGCAGTACTTC. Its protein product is CASSFERGLRGQYF.